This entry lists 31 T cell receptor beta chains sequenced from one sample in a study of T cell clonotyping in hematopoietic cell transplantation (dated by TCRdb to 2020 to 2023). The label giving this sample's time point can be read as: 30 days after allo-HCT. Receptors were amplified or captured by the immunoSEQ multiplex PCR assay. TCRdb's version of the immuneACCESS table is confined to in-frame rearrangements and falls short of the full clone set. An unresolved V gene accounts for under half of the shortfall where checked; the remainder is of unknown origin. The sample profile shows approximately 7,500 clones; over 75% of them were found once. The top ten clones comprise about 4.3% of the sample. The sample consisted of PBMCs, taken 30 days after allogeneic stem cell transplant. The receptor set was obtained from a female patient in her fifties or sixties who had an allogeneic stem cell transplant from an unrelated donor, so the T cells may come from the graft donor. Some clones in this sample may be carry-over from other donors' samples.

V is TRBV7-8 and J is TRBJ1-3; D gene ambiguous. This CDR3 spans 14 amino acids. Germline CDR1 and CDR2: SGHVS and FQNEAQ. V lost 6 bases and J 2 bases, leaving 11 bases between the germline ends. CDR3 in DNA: TGTGCCAGCAGTCAAGCCCCCACTGGAAACACCATATATTTT. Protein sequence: CASSQAPTGNTIYF.

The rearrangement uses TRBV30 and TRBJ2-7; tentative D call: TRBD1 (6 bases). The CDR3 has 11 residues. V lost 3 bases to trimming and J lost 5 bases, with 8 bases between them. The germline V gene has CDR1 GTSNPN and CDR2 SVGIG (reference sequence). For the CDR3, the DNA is TGTGCCTGGAGATGGGGGCACGAGCAGTACTTC. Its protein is CAWRWGHEQYF.

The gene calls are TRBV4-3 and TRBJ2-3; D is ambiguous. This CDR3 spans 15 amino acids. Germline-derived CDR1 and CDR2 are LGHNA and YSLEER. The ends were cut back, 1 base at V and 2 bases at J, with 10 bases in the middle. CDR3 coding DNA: TGCGCCAGCAGCCAAGGGGTAGCCTCCACAGATACGCAGTATTTT. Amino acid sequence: CASSQGVASTDTQYF.

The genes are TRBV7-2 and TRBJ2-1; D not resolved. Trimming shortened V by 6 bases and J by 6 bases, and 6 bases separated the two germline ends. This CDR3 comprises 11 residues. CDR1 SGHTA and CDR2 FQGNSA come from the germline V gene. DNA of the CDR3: TGTGCCAGCAGTTTGCTCAATGAGCAGTTCTTC. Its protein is CASSLLNEQFF. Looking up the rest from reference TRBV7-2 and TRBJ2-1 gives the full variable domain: GAGVSQSPSNKVTEKGKDVELRCDPISGHTALYWYRQSLGQGLEFLIYFQGNSAPDKSGLPSDRFSAERTGGSVSTLTIQRTQQEDSAVYLCASSLLNEQFFGPGTRLTVL.

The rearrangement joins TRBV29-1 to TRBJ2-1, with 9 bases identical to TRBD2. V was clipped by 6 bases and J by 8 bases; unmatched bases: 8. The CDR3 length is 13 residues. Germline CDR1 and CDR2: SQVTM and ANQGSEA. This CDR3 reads CSVLAGAIDEQFF. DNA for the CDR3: TGCAGCGTGTTAGCGGGAGCGATAGATGAGCAGTTCTTC.

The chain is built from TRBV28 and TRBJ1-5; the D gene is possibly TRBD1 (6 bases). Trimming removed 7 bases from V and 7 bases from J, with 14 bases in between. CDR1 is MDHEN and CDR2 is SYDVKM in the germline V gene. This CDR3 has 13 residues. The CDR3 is CASTTGSGQPQHF. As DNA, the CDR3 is TGTGCCAGCACGACAGGATCCGGGCAGCCCCAGCATTTT.

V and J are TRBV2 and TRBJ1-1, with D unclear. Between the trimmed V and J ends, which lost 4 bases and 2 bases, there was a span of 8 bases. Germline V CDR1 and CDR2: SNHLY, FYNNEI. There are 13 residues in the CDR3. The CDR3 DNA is TGTGCCAGCAGTGTGGACGCTAACACTGAAGCTTTCTTT. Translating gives CASSVDANTEAFF.

CDR3 sequence: CASRDRGNQPQHF. CDR3 DNA: TGTGCCAGCCGAGACAGGGGGAATCAGCCCCAGCATTTT. This sequence joins TRBV19 and TRBJ1-5, with TRBD1 matching 9 bases. The CDR3 is 13 residues long. Germline CDR1 LNHDA, CDR2 SQIVND (reference sequence). The V gene end was trimmed by 9 bases and the J gene end by 4 bases; junction bases not matched to a gene: 4. Using reference TRBV19 and TRBJ1-5 for the parts outside the CDR3, the full variable domain is DGGITQSPKYLFRKEGQNVTLSCEQNLNHDAMYWYRQDPGQGLRLIYYSQIVNDFQKGDIAEGYSVSREKKESFPLTVTSAQKNPTAFYLCASRDRGNQPQHFGDGTRLSIL.

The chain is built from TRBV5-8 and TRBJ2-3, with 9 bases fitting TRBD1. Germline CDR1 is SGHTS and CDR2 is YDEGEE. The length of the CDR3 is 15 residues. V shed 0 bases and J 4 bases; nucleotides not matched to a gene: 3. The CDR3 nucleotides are TGTGCCAGCAGCTTGGGGACAGGGGAACCAGATACGCAGTATTTT. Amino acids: CASSLGTGEPDTQYF. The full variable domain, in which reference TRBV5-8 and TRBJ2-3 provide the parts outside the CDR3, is EAGVTQSPTHLIKTRGQQATLRCSPISGHTSVYWYQQALGLGLQFLLWYDEGEERNRGNFPPRFSGRQFPNYSSELNVNALELEDSALYLCASSLGTGEPDTQYFGPGTRLTVL.

The CDR3 DNA follows: TGTGCCAGCAGCTTGAGGAACACTGAAGCTTTCTTT. Translating gives CASSLRNTEAFF. This sequence joins TRBV5-6 and TRBJ1-1; D uncertain. Between the trimmed V and J ends, which lost 1 base and 1 base, there was a span of 2 bases. Per germline, CDR1 SGHDT and CDR2 YYEEEE. The CDR3 is made up of 12 amino acids.

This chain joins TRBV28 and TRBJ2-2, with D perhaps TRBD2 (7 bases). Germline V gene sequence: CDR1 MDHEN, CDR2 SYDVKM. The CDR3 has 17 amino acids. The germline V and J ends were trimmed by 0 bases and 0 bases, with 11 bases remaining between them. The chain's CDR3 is CASSLWFGGPNTGELFF. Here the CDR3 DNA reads TGTGCCAGCAGTTTATGGTTCGGGGGGCCGAACACCGGGGAGCTGTTTTTT.

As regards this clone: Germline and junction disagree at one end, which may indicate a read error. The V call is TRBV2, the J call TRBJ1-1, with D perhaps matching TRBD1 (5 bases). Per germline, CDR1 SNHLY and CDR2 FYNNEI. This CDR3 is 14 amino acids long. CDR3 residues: CGSGRGAANTEAFF. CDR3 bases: TGTGGCAGCGGACGCGGGGCAGCGAACACTGAAGCTTTCTTT.

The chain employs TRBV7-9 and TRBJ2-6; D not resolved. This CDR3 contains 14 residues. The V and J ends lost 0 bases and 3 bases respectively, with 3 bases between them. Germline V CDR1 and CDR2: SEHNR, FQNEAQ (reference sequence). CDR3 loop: CASSLADGANVLTF. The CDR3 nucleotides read TGTGCCAGCAGCTTAGCAGATGGGGCCAACGTCCTGACTTTC.

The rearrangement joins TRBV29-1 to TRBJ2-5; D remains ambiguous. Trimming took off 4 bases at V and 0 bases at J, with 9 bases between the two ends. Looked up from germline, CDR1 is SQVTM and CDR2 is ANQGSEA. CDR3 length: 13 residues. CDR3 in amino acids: CSVVPANQETQYF. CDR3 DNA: TGCAGCGTTGTACCGGCTAACCAAGAGACCCAGTACTTC.

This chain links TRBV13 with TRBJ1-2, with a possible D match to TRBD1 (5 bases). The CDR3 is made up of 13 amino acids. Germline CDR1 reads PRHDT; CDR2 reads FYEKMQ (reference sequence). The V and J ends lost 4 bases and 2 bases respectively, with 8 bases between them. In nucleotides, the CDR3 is TGTGCCAGCAGCTCGGGACTGAACTATGGCTACACCTTC. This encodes CASSSGLNYGYTF.

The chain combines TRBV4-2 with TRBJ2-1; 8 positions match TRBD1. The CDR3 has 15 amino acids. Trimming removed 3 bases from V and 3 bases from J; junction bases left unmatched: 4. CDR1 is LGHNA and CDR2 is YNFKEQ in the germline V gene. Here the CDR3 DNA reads TGTGCCAGCAGCCAGGGACAGGCTCACTACAATGAGCAGTTCTTC. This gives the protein CASSQGQAHYNEQFF.

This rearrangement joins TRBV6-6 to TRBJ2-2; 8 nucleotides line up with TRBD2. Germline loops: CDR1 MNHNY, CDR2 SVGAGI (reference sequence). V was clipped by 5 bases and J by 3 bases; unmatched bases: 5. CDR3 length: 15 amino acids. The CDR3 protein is CASSRGGVDTGELFF. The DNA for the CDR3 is TGTGCCAGCAGTCGGGGGGGGGTAGACACCGGGGAGCTGTTTTTT.

CDR3 amino acids: CASSRTNTGELFF. In nucleotides, the CDR3 is TGCGCCAGCAGCCGGACGAACACCGGGGAGCTGTTTTTT. The chain recombines TRBV5-1 with TRBJ2-2; D ambiguous. The CDR3 contains 13 residues. V was trimmed by 4 bases and J by 0 bases, leaving 4 bases between them. CDR1 is SGHRS and CDR2 is YFSETQ in the germline V gene.

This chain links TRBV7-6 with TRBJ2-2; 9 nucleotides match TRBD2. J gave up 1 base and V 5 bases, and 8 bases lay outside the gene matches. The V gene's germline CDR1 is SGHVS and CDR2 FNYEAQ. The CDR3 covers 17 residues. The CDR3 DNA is TGTGCCAGCAGCCCAAGACGAGCGGGAGGGAACACCGGGGAGCTGTTTTTT. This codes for CASSPRRAGGNTGELFF.

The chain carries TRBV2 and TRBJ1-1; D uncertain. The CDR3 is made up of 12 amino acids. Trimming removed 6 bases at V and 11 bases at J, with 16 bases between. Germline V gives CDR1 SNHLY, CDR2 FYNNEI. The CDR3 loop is CASRAAGPWAFF. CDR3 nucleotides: TGTGCCAGCAGGGCAGCGGGCCCTTGGGCTTTCTTT.

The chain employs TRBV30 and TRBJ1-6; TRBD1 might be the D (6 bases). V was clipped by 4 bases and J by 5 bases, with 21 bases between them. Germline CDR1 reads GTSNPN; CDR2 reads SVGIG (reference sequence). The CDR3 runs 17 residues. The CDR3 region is CAWKGGAGRSDNSPLHF. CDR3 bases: TGTGCCTGGAAAGGGGGGGCCGGACGTTCCGATAATTCACCCCTCCACTTT.

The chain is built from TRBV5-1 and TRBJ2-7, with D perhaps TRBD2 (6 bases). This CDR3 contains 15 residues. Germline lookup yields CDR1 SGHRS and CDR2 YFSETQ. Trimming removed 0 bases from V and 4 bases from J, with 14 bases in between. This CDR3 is CASSLGWDFGYEQYF. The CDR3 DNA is TGCGCCAGCAGCTTGGGGTGGGACTTCGGGTACGAGCAGTACTTC. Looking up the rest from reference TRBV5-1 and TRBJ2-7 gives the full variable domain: KAGVTQTPRYLIKTRGQQVTLSCSPISGHRSVSWYQQTPGQGLQFLFEYFSETQRNKGNFPGRFSGRQFSNSRSEMNVSTLELGDSALYLCASSLGWDFGYEQYFGPGTRLTVT.

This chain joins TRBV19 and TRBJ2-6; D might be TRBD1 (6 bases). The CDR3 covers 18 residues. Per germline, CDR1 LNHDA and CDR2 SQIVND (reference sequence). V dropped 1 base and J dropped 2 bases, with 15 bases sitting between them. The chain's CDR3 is CASSIGAVRGTGANVLTF. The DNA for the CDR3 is TGTGCCAGTAGTATAGGGGCGGTGAGGGGGACTGGGGCCAACGTCCTGACTTTC.

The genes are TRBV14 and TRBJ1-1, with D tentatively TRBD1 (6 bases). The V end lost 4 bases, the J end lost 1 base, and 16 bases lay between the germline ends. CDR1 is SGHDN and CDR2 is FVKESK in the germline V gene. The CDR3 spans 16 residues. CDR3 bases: TGTGCCAGCAGCCTCATTTGGGGGGCGGAGAACACTGAAGCTTTCTTT. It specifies CASSLIWGAENTEAFF.

CDR3 protein: CASSPLQGLGTDTQYF. The CDR3 coding sequence is TGCGCCAGCAGCCCACTACAGGGGCTGGGAACAGATACGCAGTATTTT. The chain carries TRBV5-1 and TRBJ2-3; 7 nucleotides agree with TRBD1. The CDR3 is 16 residues long. CDR1 is SGHRS and CDR2 is YFSETQ in the germline V gene. J was trimmed by 3 bases and V by 4 bases; bases with no gene match: 11.

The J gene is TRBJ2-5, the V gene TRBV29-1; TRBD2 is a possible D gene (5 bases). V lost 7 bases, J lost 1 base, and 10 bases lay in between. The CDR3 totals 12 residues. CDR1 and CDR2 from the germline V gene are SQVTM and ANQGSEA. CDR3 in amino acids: CSGLRGQETQYF. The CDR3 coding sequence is TGCAGCGGTCTCCGGGGCCAAGAGACCCAGTACTTC.

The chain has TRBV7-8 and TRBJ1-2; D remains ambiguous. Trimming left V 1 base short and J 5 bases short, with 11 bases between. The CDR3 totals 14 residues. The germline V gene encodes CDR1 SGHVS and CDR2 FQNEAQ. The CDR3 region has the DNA TGTGCCAGCAGCTTAGTACGGGGAGGTTATGGCTACACCTTC. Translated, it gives CASSLVRGGYGYTF.

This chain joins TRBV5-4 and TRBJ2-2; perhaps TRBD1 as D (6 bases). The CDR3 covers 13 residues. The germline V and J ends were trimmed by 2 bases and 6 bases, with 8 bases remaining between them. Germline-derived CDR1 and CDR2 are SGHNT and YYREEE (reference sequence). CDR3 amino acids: CASSLPGAGELFF. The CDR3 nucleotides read TGTGCCAGCAGCTTACCAGGGGCCGGGGAGCTGTTTTTT.

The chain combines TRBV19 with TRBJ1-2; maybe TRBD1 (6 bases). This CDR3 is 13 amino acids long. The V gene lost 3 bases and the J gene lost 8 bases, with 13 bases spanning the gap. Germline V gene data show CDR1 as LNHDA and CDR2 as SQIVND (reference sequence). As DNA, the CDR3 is TGTGCCAGTAGTATCATACAGGGTCGGGGCTACACCTTC. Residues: CASSIIQGRGYTF.

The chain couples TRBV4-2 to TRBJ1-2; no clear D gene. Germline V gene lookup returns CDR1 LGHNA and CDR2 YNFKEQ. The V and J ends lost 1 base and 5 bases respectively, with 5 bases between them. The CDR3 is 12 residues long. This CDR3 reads CASSQARYGYTF. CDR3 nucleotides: TGTGCCAGCAGCCAAGCTAGATATGGCTACACCTTC.

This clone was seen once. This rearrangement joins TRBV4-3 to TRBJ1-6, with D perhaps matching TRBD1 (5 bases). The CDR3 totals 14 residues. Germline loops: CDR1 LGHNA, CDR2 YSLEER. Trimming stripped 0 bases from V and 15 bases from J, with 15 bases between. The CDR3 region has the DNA TGCGCCAGCAGCCAAGACGGGACGTCTGGGGTCCTCCACTTT. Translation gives CASSQDGTSGVLHF.